Listed below are T cell receptor beta chains from one sample, sequenced in a study of blood T cell repertoires in COVID-19. Assay: immunoSEQ multiplex PCR; the TCRdb copy retains only in-frame clones and omits some. The repertoire holds roughly 14,000 clones, around 67% seen once, with about 20% in the top ten. What was sequenced was peripheral blood. The receptors here all came from a boy aged 2-15 years with active or convalescent COVID-19. CDR3s include the opening cysteine and the closing phenylalanine or tryptophan. Each record gives: J gene, clone size, V gene, D gene, CDR3 DNA, CDR3 protein. A D gene is named only where the DNA matches it firmly. The size field is filled for only some rows; it gives once, few, many or a size class.

TRBJ2-5 | NA | TRBV15 | TRBD2 | TGTGCCACCAGCACCTCAGAGGGGCCTAGCGGGATGGGGGCAGAGACCCAGTACTTC | CATSTSEGPSGMGAETQYF
TRBJ1-6 | NA | TRBV18 | TRBD1 | TGTGCCAGCTCACCCTGGGGACAGGGGGATAATTCACCCCTCCACTTT | CASSPWGQGDNSPLHF
TRBJ2-2 | NA | TRBV5-4 | NA | TGTGCCAGCAGCTTGCCGGGGAACACCGGGGAGCTGTTTTTT | CASSLPGNTGELFF
TRBJ2-1 | NA | TRBV6-5 | TRBD1 | TGTGCCAGCAGTTATTCGACAGGGGGGACATACAATGAGCAGTTCTTC | CASSYSTGGTYNEQFF
TRBJ2-6 | NA | TRBV6-5 | NA | TGTGCCAGCAGCCCAATTTCTGGGGCCAACGTCCTGACTTTC | CASSPISGANVLTF
TRBJ1-2 | NA | TRBV18 | NA | TGTGCCAGCTCCCCCTCGGGGGGAGGAGGTGGCTACACCTTC | CASSPSGGGGGYTF
TRBJ2-1 | NA | TRBV7-2 | NA | TGTGCCAGCTCTATGAGCTCCTACAATGAGCAGTTCTTC | CASSMSSYNEQFF
TRBJ2-5 | once | TRBV5-1 | TRBD2 | TGCGCCAGCAGCTCTACTAGCGGGGGGTACCAAGAGACCCAGTACTTC | CASSSTSGGYQETQYF
TRBJ2-1 | NA | TRBV2 | TRBD2 | TGTGCCAGCGGTTCGAGCGGGGGGCCATACAATGAGCAGTTCTTC | CASGSSGGPYNEQFF
TRBJ1-2 | NA | TRBV7-9 | NA | TGTGCCAGCAGCTTAATCGTCAGAGGGTGGGGCTACACCTTC | CASSLIVRGWGYTF
TRBJ2-1 | NA | TRBV28 | NA | TGTGCCAGTAGCGGATCCGCTTGGGACTCCTACAATGAGCAGTTCTTC | CASSGSAWDSYNEQFF
TRBJ2-7 | once | TRBV6-5 | NA | TGTGCCAGCAGTAGACAACTTCTCACCTACGAGCAGTACTTC | CASSRQLLTYEQYF
TRBJ2-1 | NA | TRBV11-1 | NA | TGTGCCAGCAGCTTAGCGGGGGGGCGAGATGAGCAGTTCTTC | CASSLAGGRDEQFF
TRBJ1-5 | NA | TRBV10-2 | NA | TGCGCCAGTGGACAGAGCCCGATCAATCAGCCCCAGCATTTT | CASGQSPINQPQHF
TRBJ2-1 | few | TRBV19 | NA | TGTGCCAGTAGCAATTTCGACTACCAGTTCTTC | CASSNFDYQFF
TRBJ1-1 | NA | TRBV18 | NA | TGTGCCAGCTCACCTTCCGGGACTTTGAAAACTGAAGCTTTCTTT | CASSPSGTLKTEAFF
TRBJ2-2 | NA | TRBV9 | NA | TGTGCCAGCAGCCCCCTTGAAACCGGGGGGCTGTTTTTT | CASSPLETGGLFF
TRBJ1-2 | NA | TRBV28 | TRBD1 | TGTGCCAGCAGTTTTCCTCCGGGACAGAGGGACTATGGCTACACCTTC | CASSFPPGQRDYGYTF
TRBJ2-7 | NA | TRBV7-2 | NA | TGTGCCAGCAGCTTAGGACCCTCTAGCGCCACCTACGAGCAGTACTTC | CASSLGPSSATYEQYF
TRBJ2-6 | NA | TRBV18 | TRBD1 | TGTGCCAGCTCACCCCGACAGGGCCCGAGCTCTGGGGCCAACGTCCTGACTTTC | CASSPRQGPSSGANVLTF
TRBJ2-1 | once | TRBV5-1 | TRBD2 | TGCGCCAGCAGCTTGGGCGGGAGAGTTAGGAATGAGCAGTTCTTC | CASSLGGRVRNEQFF
TRBJ1-3 | NA | TRBV2 | NA | TGTGCCAGCAAGAACAGCCACTCTGGAAACACCATATATTTT | CASKNSHSGNTIYF
TRBJ2-1 | NA | TRBV2 | TRBD1 | TGTGCCAGACGGACAGGGCGGATCTCCTACAATGAGCAGTTCTTC | CARRTGRISYNEQFF
TRBJ1-2 | NA | TRBV28 | NA | TGTGCCAGCAGTTTCCTCCGGTATGGCTACACCTTC | CASSFLRYGYTF
TRBJ2-1 | few | TRBV27 | NA | TGTGCCAGCAGTCCCAACATGTATGAGCAGTTCTTC | CASSPNMYEQFF
TRBJ1-2 | NA | TRBV2 | TRBD1 | TGTGCCAGCAGTGGGGGGACAGGCAACTATGGCTACACCTTC | CASSGGTGNYGYTF
TRBJ1-3 | NA | TRBV28 | NA | TGTGCCAGCAGTTTTAGAAACACCATATATTTT | CASSFRNTIYF
TRBJ2-6 | NA | TRBV7-9 | NA | TGTGCCAGCAACACAGAAAGCTCTGGGGCCAACGTCCTGACTTTC | CASNTESSGANVLTF
TRBJ2-1 | NA | TRBV14 | NA | TGTGCCAGCACCGGAGGGGGGGGAGAGTATGAGCAGTTCTTC | CASTGGGGEYEQFF
TRBJ2-7 | NA | TRBV6-5 | TRBD1 | TGTGCCAGCAGTACTACCGGGACAGGGACCTACGAGCAGTACTTC | CASSTTGTGTYEQYF
TRBJ2-1 | NA | TRBV3-1/TRBV3-2 | NA | TGTGCCAGCAGCCAAATCCCCCCGGAGATTGGGGGCCATGAGCAGTTCTTC | CASSQIPPEIGGHEQFF
TRBJ1-2 | NA | TRBV29-1 | NA | TGCAGCGTTGACCCGGTTTCGCAGGCCCGACCTGGCTACACCTTC | CSVDPVSQARPGYTF
TRBJ1-5 | once | TRBV28 | NA | TGTGCCAGCAGTTGGGGCGGCAATCAGCCCCAGCATTTT | CASSWGGNQPQHF
TRBJ2-1 | NA | TRBV18 | TRBD2 | TGTGCCAGCTCACTGGGACTAGCGGGTGGATCCGGCAACAATGAGCAGTTCTTC | CASSLGLAGGSGNNEQFF
TRBJ2-3 | NA | TRBV29-1 | TRBD1 | TGCAGCATTGGACAGGGTCGAACAGATACGCAGTATTTT | CSIGQGRTDTQYF
TRBJ2-5 | NA | TRBV30 | NA | TGTGCCTGGAGCATCGCAGGGCGGGAGACCCAGTACTTC | CAWSIAGRETQYF
TRBJ2-1 | NA | TRBV13 | NA | TGTGCCAGCAGCTTGCAGGGATGGGACTACAATGAGCAGTTCTTC | CASSLQGWDYNEQFF
TRBJ2-5 | NA | TRBV15 | NA | TGTGCCACCAGCGGGCAGGGGAAAGAGACCCAGTACTTC | CATSGQGKETQYF
TRBJ1-2 | NA | TRBV6-6 | TRBD1 | TGTGCCAGCAGTTACAGGGACAGGGTTGAGGGCTACACCTTC | CASSYRDRVEGYTF
TRBJ2-1 | few | TRBV5-1 | TRBD1 | TGCGCCAGCAGCTTGCTTACAGGGGGCGAGCAGTTCTTC | CASSLLTGGEQFF
TRBJ2-5 | NA | TRBV20-1 | NA | TGCAGTGCTAGTAACCAGCAAGAGACCCAGTACTTC | CSASNQQETQYF
TRBJ1-2 | NA | TRBV10-3 | NA | TGTGCCATCAGTGTTGGTCTCGGGACATCTAACTATGGCTACACCTTC | CAISVGLGTSNYGYTF
TRBJ2-5 | few | TRBV7-9 | TRBD2 | TGTGCCAGCAGCTTAGTAGCGGGGGGCGGAGAGACCCAGTACTTC | CASSLVAGGGETQYF
TRBJ2-5 | few | TRBV23-1 | TRBD1 | TGCGCCAGCAGTCAACGGGACAGGCATGCAAGGCAAGAGACCCAGTACTTC | CASSQRDRHARQETQYF
TRBJ2-7 | NA | TRBV27 | NA | TGTGCCAGCCAGTCCCTCGAGGGGGGGCGGCAATACGAGCAGTACTTC | CASQSLEGGRQYEQYF
TRBJ2-3 | NA | TRBV7-2 | TRBD2 | TGTGCCAGCAGCTTCGAATGGACTAGCGGGAGAACAGATACGCAGTATTTT | CASSFEWTSGRTDTQYF
TRBJ2-2 | few | TRBV6-5 | TRBD2 | TGTGCCACCAGTAGCGGGAAGGCCACCGGGGAGCTGTTTTTT | CATSSGKATGELFF
TRBJ2-4 | once | TRBV6-5 | NA | TGTGCCAGCAGAATCCGGGCTGGAGGGTTGAACATTCAGTACTTC | CASRIRAGGLNIQYF
TRBJ2-1 | NA | TRBV21-1 | NA | TGTGCCAGCAGCAAAGCGAACGGGAGGGACACGTACAATGAGCAGTTCTTC | CASSKANGRDTYNEQFF
TRBJ2-5 | few | TRBV5-1 | NA | TGCGCCAGCAGCCGAGGGGGTCAAGAGACCCAGTACTTC | CASSRGGQETQYF
TRBJ2-2 | few | TRBV2 | NA | TGTGCCAGCACCCTGGGGGGAAAAGGCACCGGGGAGCTGTTTTTT | CASTLGGKGTGELFF
TRBJ2-1 | NA | TRBV14 | TRBD2 | TGTGCCAGCAGCCAACTAGGCGGGAGCTTTGTGAATGAGCAGTTCTTC | CASSQLGGSFVNEQFF
TRBJ1-6 | NA | TRBV7-9 | TRBD1 | TGTGCCAGCAGCTCAACGACAGGGAGAATTTCACCCCTCCACTTT | CASSSTTGRISPLHF
TRBJ1-1 | few | TRBV6-5 | NA | TGTGCCAGCACTACCGGGGACACAATGAACACTGAAGCTTTCTTT | CASTTGDTMNTEAFF
TRBJ1-4 | few | TRBV4-1 | NA | TGCGCCAGCGGCGCGCCGGGGGAACGTGAAAAACTGTTTTTT | CASGAPGEREKLFF